Sequencing of this T cell receptor (beta chain) was carried out in a study of early T cells in non-severe SARS-CoV-2 infection. The overall study: With bulk RNA from unsorted whole blood as input, sequencing yielded unpaired chains.

In germline, CDR1 is ENHRY, CDR2 SYGVKD. This CDR3 contains 16 residues. V dropped 3 bases and J dropped 1; count of bases not matched to a gene: 6. Individual cDNA molecules received unique molecular identifiers. TCRdb ran MiXCR on the 5' RACE reads and lists one entry per CDR3 protein. The sample has more than 65,000 distinct CDR3 sequences; 14% are singletons. The chain is built from TRBV10-3 and TRBJ2-5; 9 bases map to TRBD2. The input for sequencing was whole blood, taken at baseline. The origin of this receptor is an adult who was a healthcare worker with PCR-confirmed SARS-CoV-2 infection or an uninfected control (not recorded which). The CDR3 coding sequence is TGTGCCATCAGTGACTTAGCGGGAGAGGGCCAAGAGACCCAGTACTTC. Residues: CAISDLAGEGQETQYF.